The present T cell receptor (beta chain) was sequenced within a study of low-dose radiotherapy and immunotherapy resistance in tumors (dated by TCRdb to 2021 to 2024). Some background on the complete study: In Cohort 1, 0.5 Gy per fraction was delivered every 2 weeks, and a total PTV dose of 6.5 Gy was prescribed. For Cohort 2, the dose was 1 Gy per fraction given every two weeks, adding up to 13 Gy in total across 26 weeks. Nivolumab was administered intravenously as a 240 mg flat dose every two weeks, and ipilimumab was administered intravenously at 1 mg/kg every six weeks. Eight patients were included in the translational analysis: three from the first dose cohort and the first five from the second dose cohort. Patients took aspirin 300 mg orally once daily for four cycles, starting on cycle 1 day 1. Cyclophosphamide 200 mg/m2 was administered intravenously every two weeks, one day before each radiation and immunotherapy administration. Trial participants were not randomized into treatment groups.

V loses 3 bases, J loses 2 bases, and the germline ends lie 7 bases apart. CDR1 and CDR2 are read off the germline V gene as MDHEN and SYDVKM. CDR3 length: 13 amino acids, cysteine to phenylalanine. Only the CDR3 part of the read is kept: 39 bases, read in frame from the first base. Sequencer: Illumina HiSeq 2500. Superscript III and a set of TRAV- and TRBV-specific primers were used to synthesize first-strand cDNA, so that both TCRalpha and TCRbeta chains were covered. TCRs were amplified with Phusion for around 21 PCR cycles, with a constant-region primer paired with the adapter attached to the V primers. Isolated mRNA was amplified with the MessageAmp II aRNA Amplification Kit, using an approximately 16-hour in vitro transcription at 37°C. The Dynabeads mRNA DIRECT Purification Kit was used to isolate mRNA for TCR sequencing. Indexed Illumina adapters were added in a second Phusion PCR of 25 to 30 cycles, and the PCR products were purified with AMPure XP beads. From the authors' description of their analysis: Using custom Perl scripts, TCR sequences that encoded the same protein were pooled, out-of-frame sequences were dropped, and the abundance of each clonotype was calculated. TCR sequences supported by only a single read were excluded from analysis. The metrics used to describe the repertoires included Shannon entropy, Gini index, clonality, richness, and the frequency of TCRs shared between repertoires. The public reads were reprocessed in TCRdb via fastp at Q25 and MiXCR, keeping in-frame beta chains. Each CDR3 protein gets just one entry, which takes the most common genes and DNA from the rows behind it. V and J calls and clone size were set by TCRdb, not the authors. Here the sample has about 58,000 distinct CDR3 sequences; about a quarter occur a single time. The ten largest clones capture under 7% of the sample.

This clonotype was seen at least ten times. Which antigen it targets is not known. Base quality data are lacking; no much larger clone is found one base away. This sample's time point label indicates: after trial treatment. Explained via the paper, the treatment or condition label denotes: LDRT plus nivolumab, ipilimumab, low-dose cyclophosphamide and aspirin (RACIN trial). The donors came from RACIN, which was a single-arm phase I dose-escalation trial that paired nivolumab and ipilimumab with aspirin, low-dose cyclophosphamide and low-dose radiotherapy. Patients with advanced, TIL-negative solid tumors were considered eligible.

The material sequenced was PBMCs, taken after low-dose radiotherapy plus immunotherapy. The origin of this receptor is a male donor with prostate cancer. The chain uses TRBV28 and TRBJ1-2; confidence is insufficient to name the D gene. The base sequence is TGTGCCAGCAGTTTCAGAGCCAACTATGGCTACACCTTC. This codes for CASSFRANYGYTF.